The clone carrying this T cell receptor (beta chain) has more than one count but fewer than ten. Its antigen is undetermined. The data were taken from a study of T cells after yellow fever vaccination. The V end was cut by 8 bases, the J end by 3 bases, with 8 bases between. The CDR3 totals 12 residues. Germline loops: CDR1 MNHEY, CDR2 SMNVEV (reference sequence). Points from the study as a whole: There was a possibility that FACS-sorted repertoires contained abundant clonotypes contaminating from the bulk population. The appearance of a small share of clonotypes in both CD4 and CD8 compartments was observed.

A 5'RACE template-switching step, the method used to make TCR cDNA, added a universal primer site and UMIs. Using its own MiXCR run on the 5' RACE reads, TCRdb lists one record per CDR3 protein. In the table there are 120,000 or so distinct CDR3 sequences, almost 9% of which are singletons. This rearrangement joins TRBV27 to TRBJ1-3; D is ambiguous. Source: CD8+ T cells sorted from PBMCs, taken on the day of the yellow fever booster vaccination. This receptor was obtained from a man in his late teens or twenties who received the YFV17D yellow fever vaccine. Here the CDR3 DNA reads TGTGCCAGCGGATACGGTGGAAACACCATATATTTT. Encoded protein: CASGYGGNTIYF.